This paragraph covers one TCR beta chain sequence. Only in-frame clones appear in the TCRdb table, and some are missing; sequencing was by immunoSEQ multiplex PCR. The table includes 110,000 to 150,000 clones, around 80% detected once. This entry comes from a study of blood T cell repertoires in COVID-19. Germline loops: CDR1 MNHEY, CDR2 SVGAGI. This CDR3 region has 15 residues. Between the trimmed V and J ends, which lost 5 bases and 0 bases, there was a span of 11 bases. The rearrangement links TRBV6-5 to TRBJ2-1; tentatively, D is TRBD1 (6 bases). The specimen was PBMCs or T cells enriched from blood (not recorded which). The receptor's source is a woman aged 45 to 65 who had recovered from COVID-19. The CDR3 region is CASSPTGSSYNEQFF. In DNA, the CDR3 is TGTGCCAGCAGTCCCACAGGGAGCTCCTACAATGAGCAGTTCTTC.